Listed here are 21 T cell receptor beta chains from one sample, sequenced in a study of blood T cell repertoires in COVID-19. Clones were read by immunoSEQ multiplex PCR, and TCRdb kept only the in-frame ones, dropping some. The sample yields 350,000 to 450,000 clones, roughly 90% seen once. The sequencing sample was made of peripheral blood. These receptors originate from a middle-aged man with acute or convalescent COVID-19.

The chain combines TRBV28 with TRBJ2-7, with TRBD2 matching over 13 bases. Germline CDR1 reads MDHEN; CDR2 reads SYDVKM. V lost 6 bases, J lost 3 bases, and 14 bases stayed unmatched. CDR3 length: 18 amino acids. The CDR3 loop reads CASRGLAGSQPTFYEQYF. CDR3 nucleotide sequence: TGTGCCAGCAGGGGACTAGCGGGATCCCAACCCACCTTCTACGAGCAGTACTTC.

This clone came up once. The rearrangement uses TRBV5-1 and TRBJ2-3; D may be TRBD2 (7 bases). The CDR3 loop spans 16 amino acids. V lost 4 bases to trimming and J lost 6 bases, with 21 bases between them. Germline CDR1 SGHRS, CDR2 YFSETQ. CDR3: CASSTGVGGPWDTQYF. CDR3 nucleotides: TGCGCCAGCAGCACGGGCGTGGGGGGGCCGTGGGATACGCAGTATTTT.

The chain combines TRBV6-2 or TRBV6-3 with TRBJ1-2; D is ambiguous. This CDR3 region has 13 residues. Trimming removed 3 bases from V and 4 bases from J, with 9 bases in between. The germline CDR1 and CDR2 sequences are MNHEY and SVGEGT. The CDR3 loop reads CASSYGLFYGYTF. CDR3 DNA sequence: TGTGCCAGCAGTTATGGACTGTTCTATGGCTACACCTTC.

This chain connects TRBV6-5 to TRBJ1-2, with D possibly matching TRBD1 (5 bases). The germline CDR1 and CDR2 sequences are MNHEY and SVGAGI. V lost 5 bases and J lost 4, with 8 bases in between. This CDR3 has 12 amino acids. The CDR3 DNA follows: TGTGCCAGCAGTCAGGGTCTCTATGGCTACACCTTC. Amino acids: CASSQGLYGYTF.

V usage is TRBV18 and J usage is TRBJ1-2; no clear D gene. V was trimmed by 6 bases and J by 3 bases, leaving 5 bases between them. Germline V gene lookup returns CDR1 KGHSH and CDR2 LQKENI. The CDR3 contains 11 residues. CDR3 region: CASSGDYGYTF. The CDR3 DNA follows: TGTGCCAGCTCCGGAGACTATGGCTACACCTTC.

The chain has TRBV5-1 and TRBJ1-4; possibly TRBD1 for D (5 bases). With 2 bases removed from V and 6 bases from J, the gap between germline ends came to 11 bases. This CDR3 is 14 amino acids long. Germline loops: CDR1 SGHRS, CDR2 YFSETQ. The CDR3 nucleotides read TGCGCCAGCAGCTTCAGCGGAGGGGATGAAAAACTGTTTTTT. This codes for CASSFSGGDEKLFF.

In nucleotides, the CDR3 is TGCGCCAGCAGCCAAGATAGAAGCTCGGCCCTCCACTTT. As protein: CASSQDRSSALHF. The chain has TRBV4-3 and TRBJ1-6; D is unclear. CDR3 length equals 13 residues. Germline V CDR1 and CDR2: LGHNA, YSLEER. V lost 0 bases and J lost 14, with 11 bases in between.

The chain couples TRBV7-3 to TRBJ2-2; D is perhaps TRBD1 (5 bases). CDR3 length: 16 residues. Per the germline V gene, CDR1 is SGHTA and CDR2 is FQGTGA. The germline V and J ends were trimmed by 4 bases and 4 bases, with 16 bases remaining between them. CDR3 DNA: TGTGCCAGCAGCTCGATTCGGGCTAGGGGCACCGGGGAGCTGTTTTTT. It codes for CASSSIRARGTGELFF.

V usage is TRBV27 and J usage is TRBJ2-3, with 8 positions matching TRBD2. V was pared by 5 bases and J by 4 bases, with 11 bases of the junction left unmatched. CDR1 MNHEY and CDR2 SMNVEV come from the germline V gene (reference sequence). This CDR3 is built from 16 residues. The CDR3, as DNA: TGTGCCAGCAGTCCGTGGGAGCGGGAGTTATCAGATACGCAGTATTTT. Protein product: CASSPWERELSDTQYF.

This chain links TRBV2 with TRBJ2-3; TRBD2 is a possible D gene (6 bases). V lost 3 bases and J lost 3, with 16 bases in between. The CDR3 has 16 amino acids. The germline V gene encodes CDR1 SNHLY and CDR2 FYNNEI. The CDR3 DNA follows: TGTGCCAGCAGTGAGAGGCTAGCGTTTGGGACAGATACGCAGTATTTT. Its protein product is CASSERLAFGTDTQYF.

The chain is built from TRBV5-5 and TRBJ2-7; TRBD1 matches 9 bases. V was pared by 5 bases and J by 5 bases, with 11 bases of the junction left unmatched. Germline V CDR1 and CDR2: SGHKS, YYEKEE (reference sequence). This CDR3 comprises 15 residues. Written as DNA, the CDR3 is TGTGCCAGCAGGGGTTCAGGGACAGGGTGGGACGAGCAGTACTTC. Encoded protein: CASRGSGTGWDEQYF.

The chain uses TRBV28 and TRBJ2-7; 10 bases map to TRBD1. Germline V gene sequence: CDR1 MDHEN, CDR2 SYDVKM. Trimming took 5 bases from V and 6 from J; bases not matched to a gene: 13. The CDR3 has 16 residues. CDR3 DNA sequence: TGTGCCAGCAGTGGAGGTCTGGGACAGGGGTTGTTCGAGCAGTACTTC. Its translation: CASSGGLGQGLFEQYF.

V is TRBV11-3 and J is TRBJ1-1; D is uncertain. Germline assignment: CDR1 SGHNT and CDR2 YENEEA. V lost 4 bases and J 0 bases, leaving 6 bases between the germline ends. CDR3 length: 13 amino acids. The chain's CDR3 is CASSWQLNTEAFF. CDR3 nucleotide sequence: TGTGCCAGCAGCTGGCAGTTGAACACTGAAGCTTTCTTT.

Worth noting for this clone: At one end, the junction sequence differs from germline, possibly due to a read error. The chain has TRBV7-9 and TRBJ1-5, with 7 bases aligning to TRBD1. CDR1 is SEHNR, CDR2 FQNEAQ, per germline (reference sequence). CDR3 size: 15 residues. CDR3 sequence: CASSLAQGNNQAQHF. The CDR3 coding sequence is TGTGCCAGCAGCTTAGCACAGGGGAACAATCAGGCCCAGCATTTT.

For the CDR3, the DNA is TGTGCCAGCTCACGGGACAGGGGGCACTACGAGCAGTACTTC. It encodes CASSRDRGHYEQYF. The chain joins TRBV18 to TRBJ2-7; 12 nucleotides agree with TRBD1. Germline CDR1 and CDR2: KGHSH and LQKENI. V was clipped by 4 bases and J by 3 bases; unmatched bases: 1. This CDR3 contains 14 residues.

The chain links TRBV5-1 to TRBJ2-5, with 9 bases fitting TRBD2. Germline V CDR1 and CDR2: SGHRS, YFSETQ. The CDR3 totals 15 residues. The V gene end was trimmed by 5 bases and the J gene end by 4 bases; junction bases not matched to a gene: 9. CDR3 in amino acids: CASSFKREVGETQYF. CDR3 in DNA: TGCGCCAGCAGTTTTAAGCGGGAGGTGGGAGAGACCCAGTACTTC.

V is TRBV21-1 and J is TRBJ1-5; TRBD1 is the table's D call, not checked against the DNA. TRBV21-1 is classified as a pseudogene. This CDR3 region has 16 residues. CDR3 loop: CASSKEGRAVSQPQHF. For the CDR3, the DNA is TGTGCCAGCAGCAAAGAGGGCAGGGCAGTGAGTCAGCCCCAGCATTTT.

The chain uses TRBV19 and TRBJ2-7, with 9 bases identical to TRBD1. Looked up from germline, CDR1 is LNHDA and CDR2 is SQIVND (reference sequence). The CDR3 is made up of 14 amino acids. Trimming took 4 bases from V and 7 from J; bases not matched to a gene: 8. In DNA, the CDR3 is TGTGCCAGTAGTACCCAGGGACAGGGTGCGGAGCAGTACTTC. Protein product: CASSTQGQGAEQYF.

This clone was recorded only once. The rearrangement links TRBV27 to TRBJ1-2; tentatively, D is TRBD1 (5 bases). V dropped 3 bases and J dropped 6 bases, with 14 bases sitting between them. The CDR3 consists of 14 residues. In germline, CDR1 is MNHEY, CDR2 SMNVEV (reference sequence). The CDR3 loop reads CASSLWAGSNGYTF. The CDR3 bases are TGTGCCAGCAGTTTGTGGGCAGGGTCGAATGGCTACACCTTC.

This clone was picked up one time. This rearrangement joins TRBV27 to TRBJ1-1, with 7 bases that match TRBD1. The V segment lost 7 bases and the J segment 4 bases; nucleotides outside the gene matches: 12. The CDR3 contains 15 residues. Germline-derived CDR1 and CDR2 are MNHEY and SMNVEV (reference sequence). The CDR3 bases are TGTGCCAGCAACGGGGCAGGGGGTAGGGGCACTGAAGCTTTCTTT. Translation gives CASNGAGGRGTEAFF.

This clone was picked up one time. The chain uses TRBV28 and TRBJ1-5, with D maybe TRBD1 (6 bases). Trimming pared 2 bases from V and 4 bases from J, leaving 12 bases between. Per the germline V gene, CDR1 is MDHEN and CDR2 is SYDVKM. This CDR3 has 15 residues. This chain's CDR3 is CASSLVQGRNQPQHF. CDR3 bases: TGTGCCAGCAGTTTAGTACAGGGAAGGAATCAGCCCCAGCATTTT.